The 11 T cell receptor beta chains in this list originate from one sample, sequenced in a study of breast tumors, draining lymph nodes, adjacent tissues. TCRdb re-analysed the multiplex PCR reads in MiXCR, keeping a single row per CDR3 protein. Of some 130,000 distinct CDR3 sequences detected, 20% to 25% appear once; the ten largest clones hold roughly 2.7%. Breast cancer patients provided tissue from their axillary draining lymph nodes. Material for sequencing was axillary lymph node tissue. The receptors were gathered from a female donor with breast cancer. Some clones in this sample may be carry-over from other donors' samples.

On this clonotype itself: A much more abundant neighbour one base away suggests this may be a read error. V and J are TRBV20-1 and TRBJ2-7; 12 bases fit TRBD2. The CDR3 runs to 13 residues. Germline CDR1 and CDR2: DFQATT and SNEGSKA (reference sequence). This CDR3 is CRALAGGGGEQYF. CDR3 DNA: TGCAGGGCTCTAGCGGGAGGGGGGGGGGAGCAGTACTTC.

This clonotype occurred a few times. This rearrangement joins TRBV4-3 to TRBJ2-4; D may match TRBD1 or TRBD2 (5 bases each). The CDR3 consists of 16 residues. Trimming removed 0 bases from V and 0 bases from J, with 9 bases in between. CDR1 is LGHNA, CDR2 YSLEER, per germline. In DNA form, the CDR3 reads TGCGCCAGCAGCCAAGATCGGGGCGAAGCCAAAAACATTCAGTACTTC. It is translated as CASSQDRGEAKNIQYF.

This clonotype was recorded many times. The genes are TRBV7-8 and TRBJ2-3, with 14 bases identical to TRBD2. The J segment lost 6 bases and the V segment lost 6 bases, leaving 8 bases of the junction unmatched. The CDR3 is made up of 16 amino acids. Germline lookup yields CDR1 SGHVS and CDR2 FQNEAQ. CDR3 in DNA: TGTGCCAGCAGTTCGACTAGCGGGAGGGCCTGGGATACGCAGTATTTT. It yields the protein CASSSTSGRAWDTQYF.

This clonotype was observed at least ten times. The CDR3 reads CASSLSGRGELFF. The CDR3 bases are TGTGCCAGCAGCCTGAGCGGGAGAGGGGAGCTGTTTTTT. The chain combines TRBV5-4 with TRBJ2-2; TRBD2 matches at 8 bases. CDR1 SGHNT and CDR2 YYREEE come from the germline V gene (reference sequence). The CDR3 is made up of 13 amino acids. V was clipped by 4 bases and J by 8 bases; unmatched bases: 4.

The chain links TRBV5-6 to TRBJ2-1; 9 nucleotides match TRBD2. The V gene end was trimmed by 5 bases and the J gene end by 8 bases; junction bases not matched to a gene: 11. Germline V gene sequence: CDR1 SGHDT, CDR2 YYEEEE. CDR3 length equals 15 residues. The CDR3 coding sequence is TGTGCCAGCAGAGAAGGGACTAGCTTTTATCATGAGCAGTTCTTC. Amino acid sequence: CASREGTSFYHEQFF.

This clonotype was observed a handful of times. The CDR3 nucleotides are TGTGCCAGCAGTCACGGACAGGGTTGGAGAGATACGCAGTATTTT. Protein product: CASSHGQGWRDTQYF. V and J are TRBV28 and TRBJ2-3; 8 bases fit TRBD1. This CDR3 region has 15 residues. V was clipped by 5 bases and J by 5 bases; unmatched bases: 9. Germline V gives CDR1 MDHEN, CDR2 SYDVKM.

This clonotype showed up many times. The chain is built from TRBV12-3 or TRBV12-4 and TRBJ1-5; 8 nucleotides line up with TRBD1. V was clipped by 4 bases and J by 3 bases; unmatched bases: 5. The CDR3 loop spans 15 amino acids. The chain's CDR3 is CASSWAGGNNQPQHF. The CDR3 DNA sequence: TGTGCCAGCAGTTGGGCAGGGGGCAACAATCAGCCCCAGCATTTT.

This clonotype was seen many times. J is TRBJ2-1 and V is TRBV20-1; 7 nucleotides agree with TRBD2. After removal of 0 bases from V and 4 bases from J, the junction contained 6 bases not matched to a gene. The length of the CDR3 is 15 residues. In germline, CDR1 is DFQATT, CDR2 SNEGSKA (reference sequence). The CDR3 nucleotides are TGCAGTGCTAGAGATATGGGACTACCATACAATGAGCAGTTCTTC. This codes for CSARDMGLPYNEQFF.

This clonotype was seen ten or more times. This chain joins TRBV12-3 or TRBV12-4 and TRBJ2-3; 7 bases are a match to TRBD1. The V and J ends lost 0 bases and 4 bases, in that order; junction bases with no gene match: 4. The CDR3 runs 15 residues. The CDR3 nucleotides are TGTGCCAGCAGTTTAGCCCCTGACAGGGCAGATACGCAGTATTTT. Translated, it gives CASSLAPDRADTQYF.

Turning to this clonotype: One junction end does not reproduce the germline sequence, and a read error may be involved. The genes are TRBV18 and TRBJ2-7; no reliable D call. Germline values: CDR1 KGHSH, CDR2 LQKENI. There are 15 residues in the CDR3. The chain's CDR3 is CASSPGPSSSYEQSF. The CDR3 DNA is TGTGCCAGCTCACCAGGACCCTCCAGCTCCTACGAGCAGTCCTTC. Full variable domain (outside the CDR3, taken from reference TRBV18 and TRBJ2-7): NAGVMQNPRHLVRRRGQEARLRCSPMKGHSHVYWYRQLPEEGLKFMVYLQKENIIDESGMPKERFSAEFPKEGPSILRIQQVVRGDSAAYFCASSPGPSSSYEQSFGPGTRLTVT.

The rearrangement uses TRBV7-2 and TRBJ2-7; 9 bases match TRBD2. V shed 5 bases and J 1 base; nucleotides not matched to a gene: 6. Germline V lookup: CDR1 SGHTA, CDR2 FQGNSA. The CDR3 is 15 residues long. The CDR3 reads CASSPRTSVSYEQYF. The DNA for the CDR3 is TGTGCCAGCAGCCCGAGGACTAGCGTATCCTACGAGCAGTACTTC.